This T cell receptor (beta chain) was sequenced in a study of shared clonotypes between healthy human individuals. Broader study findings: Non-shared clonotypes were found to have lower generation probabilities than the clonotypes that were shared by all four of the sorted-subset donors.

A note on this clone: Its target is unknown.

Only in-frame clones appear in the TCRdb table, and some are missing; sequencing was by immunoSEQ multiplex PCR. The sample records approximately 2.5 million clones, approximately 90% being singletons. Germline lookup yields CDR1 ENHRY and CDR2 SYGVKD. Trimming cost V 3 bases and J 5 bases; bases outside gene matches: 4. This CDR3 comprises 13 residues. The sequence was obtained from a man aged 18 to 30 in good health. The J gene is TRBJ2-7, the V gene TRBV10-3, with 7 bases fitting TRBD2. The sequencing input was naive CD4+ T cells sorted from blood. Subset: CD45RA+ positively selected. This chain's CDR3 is CAISESSGHEQYF. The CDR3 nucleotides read TGTGCCATCAGTGAATCTAGCGGACACGAGCAGTACTTC.